Presented here are 31 T cell receptor beta chains from one specimen sequenced in a study of blood T cell repertoires in COVID-19. Profiled with immunoSEQ multiplex PCR; TCRdb holds only in-frame clones, not every one. The sample carries about 160,000 clones, roughly 81% recorded once. Material: peripheral blood. The receptors originated from a woman in her forties or fifties with COVID-19, enrolled during active disease.

The rearrangement links TRBV25-1 to TRBJ1-2, with D perhaps TRBD1 (6 bases). Germline V gives CDR1 MGHDK, CDR2 SYGVNS. This CDR3 is 15 amino acids long. V was clipped by 1 base and J by 4 bases, with 13 bases between them. The CDR3 loop reads CASSESVRGSYGYTF. DNA for the CDR3: TGTGCCAGCAGTGAATCAGTCAGGGGATCCTATGGCTACACCTTC.

Notes on this clone: This sample includes further DNA sequences coding for the same CDR3. The V and J genes are TRBV11-2 and TRBJ1-2; no reliable D call. The ends were cut back, 5 bases at V and 3 bases at J, with 16 bases in the middle. Germline V gene data show CDR1 as SGHAT and CDR2 as FQNNGV. The CDR3 is made up of 15 amino acids. The CDR3 protein is CASSQPGRRDYGYTF. In nucleotides, the CDR3 is TGTGCCAGCAGCCAACCTGGGAGAAGGGACTATGGCTACACCTTC.

This clone was counted between two and nine times. The chain recombines TRBV7-2 with TRBJ1-2, with D uncertain. The CDR3 loop spans 11 amino acids. Trimming stripped 3 bases from V and 8 bases from J, with 7 bases between. The germline V gene encodes CDR1 SGHTA and CDR2 FQGNSA. The CDR3 protein is CASSLAGGYTF. Here the CDR3 DNA reads TGTGCCAGCAGCTTGGCCGGGGGCTACACCTTC.

The V call is TRBV6-5, the J call TRBJ1-1; D possibly corresponds to TRBD1 (5 bases). The length of the CDR3 is 15 residues. Germline V lookup: CDR1 MNHEY, CDR2 SVGAGI. Trimming left V 7 bases short and J 1 base short, with 16 bases between. CDR3 amino acids: CASIGKGVGNTEAFF. DNA for the CDR3: TGTGCCAGCATTGGTAAAGGGGTGGGGAACACTGAAGCTTTCTTT.

The gene calls are TRBV12-3 or TRBV12-4 and TRBJ1-1; 7 bases agree with TRBD1. V gave up 5 bases and J gave up 6 bases; unmatched junction bases: 6. CDR3 length: 13 residues. CDR3 nucleotides: TGTGCCAGCAGTGGAGGGACAGCATCTGAAGCTTTCTTT. It yields the protein CASSGGTASEAFF.

This chain connects TRBV5-1 to TRBJ2-3; 8 bases are shared with TRBD1. Germline assignment: CDR1 SGHRS and CDR2 YFSETQ. The CDR3 is 14 residues long. The V segment lost 2 bases and the J segment 6 bases; nucleotides outside the gene matches: 5. The CDR3 nucleotides are TGCGCCAGCAGCTTAGGACAGGGCATCGATACGCAGTATTTT. Encoded protein: CASSLGQGIDTQYF.

The V call is TRBV11-3, the J call TRBJ2-5; 8 bases agree with TRBD2. V lost 5 bases to trimming and J lost 6 bases; unmatched junction nucleotides: 20. This CDR3 spans 18 amino acids. Per the germline V gene, CDR1 is SGHNT and CDR2 is YENEEA. CDR3 sequence: CASSPRGITGGAVKTQYF. The CDR3 coding sequence is TGTGCCAGCAGCCCCCGGGGGATTACCGGGGGGGCCGTCAAGACCCAGTACTTC.

The chain employs TRBV4-1 and TRBJ2-7; 9 nucleotides match TRBD1. CDR1 MGHRA and CDR2 YSYEKL come from the germline V gene. The CDR3 totals 16 residues. V lost 3 bases, J lost 5 bases, and 11 bases stayed unmatched. The chain's CDR3 is CASSHPGTGLVDEQYF. In DNA form, the CDR3 reads TGCGCCAGCAGCCACCCCGGGACAGGGCTTGTTGACGAGCAGTACTTC.

This chain links TRBV27 with TRBJ1-6; D possibly corresponds to TRBD1 (6 bases). Germline assignment: CDR1 MNHEY and CDR2 SMNVEV (reference sequence). The ends were cut back, 5 bases at V and 7 bases at J, with 15 bases in the middle. This CDR3 has 15 amino acids. CDR3 region: CASSPAVGQNSPLHF. The CDR3 coding sequence is TGTGCCAGCAGTCCCGCCGTTGGACAGAATTCACCCCTCCACTTT.

This sequence joins TRBV4-3 and TRBJ1-2; 9 positions agree with TRBD1. The CDR3 is made up of 15 amino acids. Germline CDR1 reads LGHNA; CDR2 reads YSLEER. Losses at the gene ends were 1 base for V and 7 bases for J; bases not matched to a gene: 7. CDR3 coding DNA: TGCGCCAGCAGCCAAGCAGGTACAGGGGGCGGTGGCTACACCTTC. Its protein product is CASSQAGTGGGGYTF.

The table lists this clone with a count of one. CDR3 nucleotide sequence: TGTGCCAGCTCACCACTAGCGCGGATGGATGAGCAGTTCTTC. Its translation is CASSPLARMDEQFF. The rearrangement joins TRBV18 to TRBJ2-1; a weak D match, TRBD2 (5 bases). The CDR3 runs to 14 residues. CDR1 is KGHSH and CDR2 is LQKENI in the germline V gene. The V and J ends lost 1 base and 8 bases respectively, with 12 bases between them.

This chain links TRBV29-1 with TRBJ2-7, with 8 bases fitting TRBD2. Matching the DNA end better, TRBJ2-1 makes the J call doubtful. This CDR3 is 14 amino acids long. The germline V gene has CDR1 SQVTM and CDR2 ANQGSEA. The DNA of the CDR3 is TGCAGCGTTAGGACTAGCAGAGAAAACAATGAGCAGTTCTTC. Its protein is CSVRTSRENNEQFF.

The chain is built from TRBV30 and TRBJ1-2, with 8 bases identical to TRBD1. V shed 2 bases, J shed 5 bases, and the junction held 7 bases outside the gene matches. Per the germline V gene, CDR1 is GTSNPN and CDR2 is SVGIG (reference sequence). The CDR3 totals 14 residues. CDR3 protein: CAWSNERTGYGYTF. In nucleotides, the CDR3 is TGTGCCTGGAGTAACGAGAGGACAGGGTATGGCTACACCTTC.

The sample holds one count of this clone. V is TRBV6-2 or TRBV6-3 and J is TRBJ2-7; TRBD2 is a possible D gene (6 bases). This CDR3 spans 16 amino acids. Trimming shortened V by 6 bases and J by 2 bases, and 20 bases separated the two germline ends. Germline lookup yields CDR1 MNHEY and CDR2 SVGEGT. In DNA, the CDR3 is TGTGCCAGCAGCTCCATCTCCGGAGGGGCTCCCTACGAGCAGTACTTC. Translating gives CASSSISGGAPYEQYF.

This sequence joins TRBV2 and TRBJ2-3, with 11 bases identical to TRBD2. CDR1 SNHLY and CDR2 FYNNEI come from the germline V gene. The length of the CDR3 is 13 residues. The junction had 10 bases not matched to a gene; V was cut back by 6 bases and J by 14 bases. DNA of the CDR3: TGTGCCAGCAGGCCCATTACTAGCGGGGGTTTGTATTTT. Residues: CASRPITSGGLYF.

The chain couples TRBV19 to TRBJ1-6; the match to TRBD1 covers 7 bases. With V trimmed by 5 bases and J by 6 bases, 7 bases remained unmatched. The CDR3 contains 15 residues. The germline CDR1 and CDR2 sequences are LNHDA and SQIVND (reference sequence). The CDR3 reads CASSAETGSNSPLHF. CDR3 in DNA: TGTGCCAGTAGTGCCGAGACAGGGTCTAATTCACCCCTCCACTTT.

This chain links TRBV7-9 with TRBJ1-5; D gene uncertain. Trimming took 3 bases from V and 0 from J, leaving 12 bases between them. The CDR3 sequence is 16 residues long. Germline CDR1 reads SEHNR; CDR2 reads FQNEAQ (reference sequence). The CDR3 sequence: CASSFGAANSNQPQHF. The CDR3 DNA follows: TGTGCCAGCAGCTTTGGAGCAGCAAATAGCAATCAGCCCCAGCATTTT.

The rearrangement joins TRBV15 to TRBJ1-1; a weak D match, TRBD1 (6 bases). The V end was cut by 8 bases, the J end by 0 bases, with 10 bases between. This CDR3 has 13 residues. Germline V gene lookup returns CDR1 LNHNV and CDR2 YYDKDF (reference sequence). The CDR3 sequence: CATGTSLNTEAFF. The DNA for the CDR3 is TGTGCCACCGGGACAAGCCTGAACACTGAAGCTTTCTTT. Full variable domain (rest looked up from reference TRBV15 and TRBJ1-1): DAMVIQNPRYQVTQFGKPVTLSCSQTLNHNVMYWYQQKSSQAPKLLFHYYDKDFNNEADTPDNFQSRRPNTSFCFLDIRSPGLGDTAMYLCATGTSLNTEAFFGQGTRLTVV.

The V and J genes are TRBV30 and TRBJ1-3, with D unclear. The V end lost 7 bases, the J end lost 0 bases, and 16 bases lay between the germline ends. CDR1 GTSNPN and CDR2 SVGIG come from the germline V gene (reference sequence). The CDR3 has 15 amino acids. CDR3 coding DNA: TGTGCCTACCTCCCCGCGGATAGCTCTGGAAACACCATATATTTT. Its translation is CAYLPADSSGNTIYF.

The chain has TRBV4-2 and TRBJ2-5; D is undetermined. The V and J ends lost 0 bases and 4 bases respectively, with 6 bases between them. The CDR3 consists of 13 residues. Germline V gene sequence: CDR1 LGHNA, CDR2 YNFKEQ. The CDR3 coding sequence is TGTGCCAGCAGCCAAGAGACACGAGAGACCCAGTACTTC. Amino acid sequence: CASSQETRETQYF.

The CDR3 region is CASSRTGNEKLFF. CDR3 in DNA: TGTGCCAGCAGCCGGACAGGCAATGAAAAACTGTTTTTT. V gene TRBV12-3 or TRBV12-4 combines with J gene TRBJ1-4; 7 bases fit TRBD1. The junction had 3 bases not matched to a gene; V was cut back by 6 bases and J by 5 bases. The CDR3 totals 13 residues.

The rearrangement uses TRBV11-3 and TRBJ2-7; D is possibly TRBD1 (5 bases). Between the trimmed V and J ends, which lost 5 bases and 9 bases, there was a span of 23 bases. CDR3 length: 15 amino acids. CDR1 is SGHNT, CDR2 YENEEA, per germline. This CDR3 reads CASSPTSSYRSGQYF. The CDR3 region has the DNA TGTGCCAGCAGCCCTACATCCTCTTACAGGAGTGGGCAGTACTTC.

The chain employs TRBV28 and TRBJ2-7, with D possibly being TRBD1 (7 bases). CDR3 length equals 15 residues. The germline gives CDR1 MDHEN, CDR2 SYDVKM. Trimming pared 3 bases from V and 1 base from J, leaving 13 bases between. The CDR3 coding sequence is TGTGCCAGCAGTTTGAGGCAGGGGGGATCCTACGAGCAGTACTTC. Protein product: CASSLRQGGSYEQYF.

In this sample, this clone turned up a few times. The J gene is TRBJ2-7, the V gene TRBV6-2 or TRBV6-3; 8 nucleotides align to TRBD1. The CDR3 contains 16 residues. V lost 2 bases and J lost 3; bases outside the gene matches: 9. The germline V gene has CDR1 MNHEY and CDR2 SVGEGT. CDR3 loop: CASSYPDREAFYEQYF. Here the CDR3 DNA reads TGTGCCAGCAGTTACCCGGACAGGGAGGCGTTCTACGAGCAGTACTTC.

This clone has more than one count but fewer than ten. Other DNA sequences from this sample encode an identical CDR3 as well. The chain joins TRBV5-4 to TRBJ2-7; 7 bases agree with TRBD1. V lost 1 base and J lost 4; bases outside the gene matches: 2. The CDR3 extends over 13 amino acids. Looked up from germline, CDR1 is SGHNT and CDR2 is YYREEE (reference sequence). CDR3 sequence: CASSLQQGYEQYF. CDR3 nucleotides: TGTGCCAGCAGCTTGCAACAGGGGTACGAGCAGTACTTC.

The rearrangement joins TRBV12-2 to TRBJ1-4; no DNA check was done on the table's D call, TRBD1. TRBV12-2 is recorded as a pseudogene. This CDR3 has 20 residues. CDR3 sequence reads: CASRKTRTGESKATNEKLFF. DNA of the CDR3: TGTGCAAGTCGGAAAACGAGGACAGGAGAGTCAAAAGCAACTAATGAAAAACTGTTTTTT.

The chain links TRBV28 to TRBJ1-5; weak D call: TRBD1 (5 bases). The V end was cut by 6 bases, the J end by 6 bases, with 12 bases between. The CDR3 is 13 amino acids. Germline loops: CDR1 MDHEN, CDR2 SYDVKM. The CDR3 nucleotides read TGTGCCAGCAGAGGGGCGTGGGGTCAGCCCCAGCATTTT. Translated, it gives CASRGAWGQPQHF.

The rearrangement uses TRBV5-1 and TRBJ2-3, with TRBD2 identical over 9 bases. CDR3 length: 15 residues. The V gene end was trimmed by 5 bases and the J gene end by 0 bases; junction bases not matched to a gene: 4. Germline V gene sequence: CDR1 SGHRS, CDR2 YFSETQ. CDR3 amino acids: CASRGLAGSTDTQYF. The CDR3 region has the DNA TGCGCCAGCAGGGGCCTAGCGGGGAGCACAGATACGCAGTATTTT.

This chain's CDR3 is CASSPPGSGNTIYF. As DNA, the CDR3 is TGTGCCAGCTCACCACCCGGCTCTGGAAACACCATATATTTT. The V and J genes are TRBV18 and TRBJ1-3; D is undetermined. Trimming shortened V by 0 bases and J by 0 bases, and 3 bases separated the two germline ends. CDR3 length: 14 residues. Germline V CDR1 and CDR2: KGHSH, LQKENI.

The chain couples TRBV28 to TRBJ2-2; possible D gene TRBD2, 5 bases. The CDR3 is 15 amino acids. Germline values: CDR1 MDHEN, CDR2 SYDVKM. V was pared by 3 bases and J by 0 bases, with 8 bases between. The CDR3 here is CASSFTAANTGELFF. Here the CDR3 DNA reads TGTGCCAGCAGTTTTACAGCGGCGAACACCGGGGAGCTGTTTTTT.

The rearrangement links TRBV10-3 to TRBJ2-1; 8 bases fit TRBD1. The length of the CDR3 is 15 residues. After removal of 4 bases from V and 3 bases from J, the junction contained 5 bases not matched to a gene. CDR1 ENHRY and CDR2 SYGVKD come from the germline V gene. The CDR3 DNA sequence: TGTGCCATCAGTGGACAGGGGCCGGACTACAATGAGCAGTTCTTC. It translates to CAISGQGPDYNEQFF.